The rows below give T cell receptor beta chains drawn from one sample of a study of blood T cells in healthy people across ages. TCRdb reprocessed the 5' RACE reads via MiXCR and lists one record per CDR3 protein. The sample records around 900,000 distinct CDR3 sequences, around 28% being singletons. Material: blood. All receptors derive from a woman aged 80 or over in good health. Both conserved end residues are part of each CDR3. Each record gives: clone size, V gene, D gene, J gene, CDR3 DNA, CDR3 protein. D genes are given only for firm matches. Some rows mark clone size as missing; the rest say once, few, many or name a class of expanded clone.

size: many
V: TRBV3-1
D: NA
J: TRBJ2-3
DNA: TGTGCCAGCAGCCAAGTCGGGTTCCACACAGATACGCAGTATTTT
CDR3: CASSQVGFHTDTQYF

size: NA
V: TRBV10-2
D: NA
J: TRBJ1-1
DNA: TGCGCCAGCAATGATGGGGGACACAGGGAAGCTTTCTTT
CDR3: CASNDGGHREAFF

size: many
V: TRBV7-2
D: NA
J: TRBJ1-2
DNA: TGTGCCAGCAGCAATCCGGAACTCCGAGGCTACACCTTC
CDR3: CASSNPELRGYTF

size: many
V: TRBV7-2
D: TRBD2
J: TRBJ2-5
DNA: TGTGCCAGCAGCACATCTAGCGGGGGGGCCCAAGAGACCCAGTACTTC
CDR3: CASSTSSGGAQETQYF

size: once
V: TRBV10-2
D: NA
J: TRBJ1-6
DNA: TGCGTCAGCAGTGAGTCGAAGGGGAGTAATTCACCCCTCCACTTT
CDR3: CVSSESKGSNSPLHF

size: NA
V: TRBV20-1
D: TRBD1
J: TRBJ1-4
DNA: TGCAGTGCTAACCACCGACAGGGGAGCGAAAAACTGTTTTTT
CDR3: CSANHRQGSEKLFF

size: many
V: TRBV10-3
D: TRBD1
J: TRBJ2-7
DNA: TGTGCCATCAGTGAGACCGGGACAGATTATATTAGCTCCTACGAGCAGTACTTC
CDR3: CAISETGTDYISSYEQYF

size: many
V: TRBV25-1
D: TRBD2
J: TRBJ2-3
DNA: TGTGCCAGCAGTGTGGGACTAGCGGATACGCAGTATTTT
CDR3: CASSVGLADTQYF

size: many
V: TRBV6-1
D: TRBD2
J: TRBJ2-1
DNA: TGTGCCAGCAACGTACTAGCGGGGGGGAAGTACAATGAGCAGTTCTTC
CDR3: CASNVLAGGKYNEQFF

size: many
V: TRBV12-3/TRBV12-4
D: NA
J: TRBJ2-4
DNA: TGTGCCAGCAGAGGGATTCAGGGTCTGCGGAACATTCAGTACTTC
CDR3: CASRGIQGLRNIQYF

size: many
V: TRBV12-3/TRBV12-4
D: NA
J: TRBJ2-1
DNA: TGTGCCAGCAGTTTCCCCGGCCTCTACAATGAGCAGTTCTTC
CDR3: CASSFPGLYNEQFF

size: NA
V: TRBV7-2
D: NA
J: TRBJ1-1
DNA: TGTGCCAGCAGCTTTAGTCCGGGGGGGGGTAACACTGAAGCTTTCTTT
CDR3: CASSFSPGGGNTEAFF

size: few
V: TRBV25-1
D: NA
J: TRBJ2-6
DNA: TGTGCCAGCAGTGAATTTACGCCGGAGGCGTTTGGGGCCAACGTCCGGACTTTC
CDR3: CASSEFTPEAFGANVRTF

size: many
V: TRBV28
D: NA
J: TRBJ2-7
DNA: TGTGCCAGCAGTTTGCAAAGAGGCGAGCAGTACTTC
CDR3: CASSLQRGEQYF

size: NA
V: TRBV3-1
D: NA
J: TRBJ1-5
DNA: TGTGCCAGCAGCCAAGGGCCAGGAGATATCAATCAGCCCCAGCATTTT
CDR3: CASSQGPGDINQPQHF

size: NA
V: TRBV6-2/TRBV6-3
D: NA
J: TRBJ1-5
DNA: TGTGCCGACTCGGACCTTGCCCCTAATAGCAATCAGCCCCAGCATTTT
CDR3: CADSDLAPNSNQPQHF

size: few
V: TRBV7-6
D: NA
J: TRBJ2-7
DNA: TGCGCCAGCAGCTTGGCAGGGGCCGAGCAGTACTTC
CDR3: CASSLAGAEQYF

size: few
V: TRBV28
D: TRBD2
J: TRBJ2-1
DNA: TGTGCCAGCAGTCGAATTAGCGGGGGGCTCTACAATGAGCAGTTCTTC
CDR3: CASSRISGGLYNEQFF

size: few
V: TRBV15
D: TRBD2
J: TRBJ2-5
DNA: TGTGCCACCAGCCCAAAAAGGGCTAGCGGGGGATACAATGAGCAGTACTTC
CDR3: CATSPKRASGGYNEQYF

size: many
V: TRBV20-1
D: TRBD1
J: TRBJ2-7
DNA: TGCAGTGCACCCCCGGGACAGGGCTACGAGCAGTACTTC
CDR3: CSAPPGQGYEQYF

size: many
V: TRBV12-3/TRBV12-4
D: NA
J: TRBJ2-7
DNA: TGTGCCAGCAGTCTAGATCCAGGCTACGAGCAGTACTTC
CDR3: CASSLDPGYEQYF

size: many
V: TRBV9
D: TRBD2
J: TRBJ2-5
DNA: TGTGCCAGCAGCACCAGCGGGGGCCCAGAGACCCAGTACTTC
CDR3: CASSTSGGPETQYF

size: many
V: TRBV6-5
D: NA
J: TRBJ2-4
DNA: TGTGCCAGCAGCTTCGGGGGGCCGAAAAACATTCAGTACTTC
CDR3: CASSFGGPKNIQYF

size: NA
V: TRBV27
D: NA
J: TRBJ2-3
DNA: TGTGCCAGCAGGCCACATGGAACAGATACGCAGTATTTT
CDR3: CASRPHGTDTQYF

size: NA
V: TRBV29-1
D: NA
J: TRBJ2-1
DNA: TGCAGCGTGGGGGCGGGAATGAGGAATGTGCAGTTCTTC
CDR3: CSVGAGMRNVQFF

size: many
V: TRBV6-1
D: NA
J: TRBJ2-5
DNA: TGTGCCAGCAGTGATACTCTTGAGACCCAGTACTTC
CDR3: CASSDTLETQYF

size: NA
V: TRBV7-2
D: TRBD2
J: TRBJ2-5
DNA: TGTGCCAGCAGCTTAAGGAATAGCGGGGTGAAACAAGAGACCCAGTACTTC
CDR3: CASSLRNSGVKQETQYF

size: many
V: TRBV15
D: TRBD1
J: TRBJ1-2
DNA: TGTGCCACCAGTCCGGACAGGAACTATGGCTACACCTTC
CDR3: CATSPDRNYGYTF

size: many
V: TRBV5-1
D: NA
J: TRBJ1-1
DNA: TGCGCCAGCAGCTTGGGGGGGGGCCGCACTGAAGCTTTCTTT
CDR3: CASSLGGGRTEAFF

size: few
V: TRBV7-2
D: NA
J: TRBJ1-1
DNA: TGTGCCAGCAGCTTAGCGCTTCAGGATTGGAATACTGAAGCTTTCTTT
CDR3: CASSLALQDWNTEAFF

size: many
V: TRBV19
D: NA
J: TRBJ2-1
DNA: TGTGCCAGTAGTATAGGAGCAGGGGTAAACAATGAGCAGTTCTTC
CDR3: CASSIGAGVNNEQFF

size: many
V: TRBV29-1
D: NA
J: TRBJ2-7
DNA: TGCAGCGTTACAACAGGGTCAGAGCAGTACTTC
CDR3: CSVTTGSEQYF

size: many
V: TRBV27
D: NA
J: TRBJ2-1
DNA: TGTGCCAGCAGTTCTCCGGGGGCGGCCTCCTACAATGAGCAGTTCTTC
CDR3: CASSSPGAASYNEQFF

size: NA
V: TRBV16
D: NA
J: TRBJ2-5
DNA: TGTGCCAGCAGCCCATTCCTTGAGCAGTACTTC
CDR3: CASSPFLEQYF

size: NA
V: TRBV14
D: NA
J: TRBJ1-2
DNA: TGTGCCAGCAGCCAAAGGACGGAGAGGCACTTCTACACCTTC
CDR3: CASSQRTERHFYTF

size: NA
V: TRBV5-1
D: TRBD1
J: TRBJ2-6
DNA: TGCGCCAGCAGCTTACACAGGGGGCCTGGGGCCAACGTCCTGACTTTC
CDR3: CASSLHRGPGANVLTF

size: NA
V: TRBV7-2
D: TRBD2
J: TRBJ2-5
DNA: TGTGCCTGCAGCCTCCGGACTAGCGGGGGGGCCAAGGGAGAGGCCCAGTACTTC
CDR3: CACSLRTSGGAKGEAQYF